This paragraph covers one TCR beta chain sequence. The time point is: pre-sensitization, week 0. Treatment noted: therapeutic diphenylcyclopropenone sensitization with weekly scalp DPC. CDR3 size: 13 residues. Trimming left V 11 bases short and J 3 bases short, with 16 bases between. The V gene's germline CDR1 is WNHNN and CDR2 SYGVQD (reference sequence). The data stem from a study of human T cells and chemical hapten exposure. MiXCR, run by TCRdb on the RACE reads, gives a single entry per CDR3 protein. The sample yields 350,000 to 400,000 distinct CDR3 sequences, roughly 4.6% seen once. The rearrangement uses TRBV10-1 and TRBJ2-5; the D gene is possibly TRBD2 (5 bases). This receptor was identified in a woman aged 45 to 65 with alopecia areata. Some clones in this sample may be carry-over from other donors' samples. The source material was whole blood, sampled in connection with sensitization to the hapten diphenylcyclopropenone (DPC). The CDR3 DNA sequence: TGCGCCGGACCCAAGGGAGCCGAAGAGACCCAGTACTTC. Translation: CAGPKGAEETQYF.